This T cell receptor beta chain came from a study of regulatory and conventional T cells in RAG deficiency. TCRdb's copy holds only in-frame clones and misses some; the assay was immunoSEQ multiplex PCR. The table has under 35,000 clones, 85% to 90% seen once. The V gene lost 6 bases and the J gene lost 1 base, with 9 bases spanning the gap. CDR1 SGHVS and CDR2 FNYEAQ come from the germline V gene. CDR3 length: 13 amino acids. The sample was also reused in another study, on regulatory T cells. That work states: The PCR used 52 TRBV and 13 TRBJ primers.

The TCR was taken from a human donor in good health. This chain uses TRBV7-6 with TRBJ1-1, with D maybe TRBD1 (5 bases). The sample comprised CD8+ T cells sorted from blood. The CDR3 protein is CASSGQGNTEAFF. CDR3 coding DNA: TGTGCCAGCAGTGGCCAGGGGAACACTGAAGCTTTCTTT.